The T cell receptor (beta chain) under discussion was sequenced for a study of T cells in Graves' hyperthyroidism and ophthalmopathy (dated 2019 in TCRdb). Some background on the complete study: A discovery cohort of approximately 97 patients, roughly 40 with Graves' ophthalmopathy and fewer than 65 with stable Graves' hyperthyroidism, was used to find distinguishing TCR V-J signatures. The study also compared thyroid tissue and blood T-cell repertoires from several Graves' hyperthyroidism patients. For training and testing, the 110 or so patients in the discovery cohort were randomly divided in a 7:3 ratio. Following sampling, methimazole starting at 30 mg daily was given to hyperthyroidism patients, and high-dose intravenous methylprednisolone was given to ophthalmopathy patients. The paper reports TCR Vbeta CDR3 sequencing of some 140 peripheral blood samples: under 45 ophthalmopathy, 75 to 80 hyperthyroidism and 17 progressor patients. Whether ophthalmopathy could be predicted prospectively was tested in an independent validation cohort made up of roughly 19 hyperthyroidism patients plus 17 patients who later progressed to ophthalmopathy.

The TCR beta CDR3 regions were amplified from the RNA transcripts. The first round of RT-PCR for the TCR CDR3 was performed with the HTBI primer set and the Qiagen OneStep RT-PCR kit. Libraries were constructed in a second round of multiplex PCR, after which size selection and purification were performed. Libraries were sequenced paired-end with 100 bp reads on an Illumina HiSeq2000. The authors' pipeline ran thus. SOAPnuke was used to process the raw data, removing reads that contained adapters or uncalled bases, had a mean Phred below 15, or lacked an exact match to the constant primer or identifier. COPE v1.2.5 was used to merge the high-quality paired reads, and each unique nucleotide sequence was defined as a clonotype. Clonotypes were aligned to IMGT TRBV, TRBD and TRBJ reference segments using MiTCR v1.1. The analysis was restricted to V-J combinations with a frequency above 0.0001, which together covered 99.2% of the repertoires. A TCS score was defined as the ratio between F50 (clonal expansion) and ExV (chaos), using BLOSUM62-based TCRdist between CDR3 peptides within each V-J. Welch's t-statistics and random forest reduced roughly 530 V-J features to 10 to 15, which were used in a naive Bayes classifier (R e1071). The similarity between thyroid and blood repertoires was quantified using the Morisita-Horn index. The public reads were quality trimmed at Q25 with fastp and then assembled into clones with MiXCR by TCRdb, keeping productive beta chains. Rows matching on CDR3 protein sequence are summarized as one entry with the most common DNA and genes. These V and J calls rely on TCRdb rather than the paper's analysis. In all, the sample holds about 610,000 distinct CDR3 sequences, and about 43% of those were seen once. The leading ten clones occupy more than 7.5% of the sample.

General findings and caveats noted by the study authors: No statistical method was used to set the sample size in advance, and investigators knew the group allocation. During validation, the model predicted progression to ophthalmopathy a median of approximately 7 months ahead of onset, with around 71% sensitivity and around 73% specificity. Most expanded thyroid clonotypes (frequency above 0.001) were also found in blood, which suggests that blood repertoires may mirror thyroid immune responses. Ophthalmopathy was separated from stable hyperthyroidism by a 13 V-J signature model, with roughly 88% sensitivity and roughly 81% specificity obtained in cross-validation and 80%/75% obtained in testing.

Stable Graves' hyperthyroidism was defined as no progression to ophthalmopathy during 18 months of follow-up. The hyperthyroidism patients were between 18 and 65 years old and newly diagnosed, with a disease duration of less than 2 months. Patients with uncontrolled infections, other autoimmune diseases, pregnancy or lactation were excluded. Diagnoses were based on clinical symptoms, serum thyroxine and TRAb, thyroid ultrasound and orbital computed tomography. Total RNA was extracted using Trizol reagent, and RNA quality was assessed on an Agilent 2100 Bioanalyzer. This clonotype was found many times. This clone's antigen is unknown. Base quality data are lacking; no much larger clone is found one base away. Trimming costs V 0 bases and J 4 bases, and their ends lie 7 bases apart. The CDR3 holds 13 amino acids from the cysteine to the phenylalanine. The sequence is cut down to CDR3 DNA, 39 bases in frame from base 1. For CDR1 and CDR2, the germline V gene lists ENHRY and SYGVKD.

Sequencing input: peripheral blood or thyroid tissue (not recorded which). The receptor chain draws on TRBV10-3 and TRBJ2-7; a weak D assignment points to TRBD2 (5 bases agree). The TCR sequence derives from a woman aged 18-29 years with Graves' hyperthyroidism. The CDR3 region: CAISESREYEQYF. The DNA is as follows: TGTGCCATCAGTGAGTCTAGGGAGTACGAGCAGTACTTC.